The clone carrying this TCR beta chain has a single count. Its target is not known. These data belong to a study of response to subunit inactivated influenza vaccine. Study results and limitations: Authors suggested that a seasonal influenza vaccination recruits few new T cells each time.

TCRdb passed the RT-PCR reads through MiXCR, listing each CDR3 protein once. In the table there are over 300,000 distinct CDR3 sequences, 21% of which are singletons. Trimming took 3 bases from V and 9 from J; bases not matched to a gene: 11. The CDR3 covers 15 residues. Germline V gives CDR1 LGHNA, CDR2 YNFKEQ. The chain carries TRBV4-2 and TRBJ2-1; 7 bases map to TRBD2. The source material was PBMCs from blood, sampled about 19 months after vaccination. The clonotype comes from a man aged 50-75 years who received an inactivated influenza vaccine. The CDR3 is CASSQVGRREREQFF. Here the CDR3 DNA reads TGTGCCAGCAGCCAGGTCGGAAGGCGGGAGCGTGAGCAGTTCTTC.